This T cell receptor beta chain was obtained from a study of cytomegalovirus exposure and HLA in healthy donors. Findings of the study overall: Reportedly, fewer N-insertions than the approximately 700-donor mean appeared in an Asian-associated ancestry cluster in a later analysis. Researchers reported that a few CMV-associated chains were confirmed in vitro as CMV antigen-specific.

PCR primers comprised 60 Vbeta and 13 Jbeta primers. Produced via immunoSEQ multiplex PCR; TCRdb's table is partial and in-frame only. The sample has about 92,000 clones, roughly 86% seen once; the top ten hold roughly 5.3%. There are a few counts of this clone. Its antigen remains unknown. The source material was PBMCs. The clonotype comes from a woman aged 18-35 years in good health and CMV-seropositive.

The CDR3 DNA reads as TGTGCCAGCAGTTACGCCCCAGGGGCTTACACTGAAGCTTTCTTT. Its protein is CASSYAPGAYTEAFF. The gene calls are TRBV6-5 and TRBJ1-1; a possible D gene is TRBD1 (6 bases). Trimming shortened V by 2 bases and J by 3 bases, and 13 bases separated the two germline ends. The germline V gene encodes CDR1 MNHEY and CDR2 SVGAGI. This CDR3 has 15 amino acids.